Following are 25 T cell receptor beta chains from one sample sequenced in a study of shared clonotypes between healthy human individuals. Method: immunoSEQ multiplex PCR; TCRdb's copy keeps in-frame clones and lacks some. The sample shows some 320,000 clones, around 90% of them seen only once. Sequences were obtained from memory CD8+ T cells sorted from blood. Subset meaning: CD45RO+ cells pooled with CCR7-negative TemRA cells. These receptors were taken from a man aged 18-30 years in good health.

The V and J genes are TRBV9 and TRBJ1-4, with 9 bases lining up with TRBD1. The V and J ends lost 3 bases and 7 bases, in that order; junction bases with no gene match: 7. Germline V gene lookup returns CDR1 SGDLS and CDR2 YYNGEE. CDR3 length: 15 amino acids. The CDR3 bases are TGTGCCAGCAGCGCCGGCCTGACAGGGGGTGAAAAACTGTTTTTT. Translating it yields CASSAGLTGGEKLFF.

This chain joins TRBV18 and TRBJ2-7, with D perhaps matching TRBD2 (6 bases). V was cut by 6 bases and J by 3 bases, with 9 bases left in between. Germline lookup yields CDR1 KGHSH and CDR2 LQKENI. The CDR3 sequence is 12 residues long. CDR3 region: CASSSGGYEQYF. Here the CDR3 DNA reads TGTGCCAGCTCCTCCGGGGGCTACGAGCAGTACTTC.

Comments on this clone: This CDR3 is also generated by other DNA sequences in the sample. Here the CDR3 DNA reads TGTGCCAGCAGTTACGGTTCCACAGATACGCAGTATTTT. This codes for CASSYGSTDTQYF. The chain joins TRBV6-5 to TRBJ2-3; D not certain. Deletions cut 2 bases from V and 2 bases from J, with 5 bases between. CDR3 length: 13 amino acids. The germline CDR1 and CDR2 sequences are MNHEY and SVGAGI.

This rearrangement joins TRBV4-1 to TRBJ1-4; possible D gene TRBD1, 5 bases. The germline V and J ends were trimmed by 1 base and 5 bases, with 14 bases remaining between them. The CDR3 covers 16 residues. Looked up from germline, CDR1 is MGHRA and CDR2 is YSYEKL. The CDR3 nucleotides read TGCGCCAGCAGCCAAGGAGTTTGGGGACCAAATGAAAAACTGTTTTTT. Its protein is CASSQGVWGPNEKLFF.

The gene calls are TRBV30 and TRBJ2-7; 9 bases are a match to TRBD2. Germline trimming cut 2 bases from V and 3 bases from J; bases unmatched to any gene: 8. Germline-derived CDR1 and CDR2 are GTSNPN and SVGIG (reference sequence). CDR3 length: 15 amino acids. In nucleotides, the CDR3 is TGTGCCTGGAGTTACTCCAGCGGGGGGCTCTACGAGCAGTACTTC. It codes for CAWSYSSGGLYEQYF.

This rearrangement joins TRBV27 to TRBJ2-1; 10 nucleotides match TRBD2. V lost 4 bases to trimming and J lost 8 bases; unmatched junction nucleotides: 17. CDR3 size: 18 residues. From germline, CDR1 is MNHEY and CDR2 SMNVEV (reference sequence). DNA of the CDR3: TGTGCCAGCAGTTCACCACTCCTTCTAGCGGGAGCTGGGGATGAGCAGTTCTTC. Translation gives CASSSPLLLAGAGDEQFF.

In this sample, this clone turned up a few times. Other nucleotide sequences in the sample specify the same CDR3. The rearrangement links TRBV6-5 to TRBJ2-3; a weak D match, TRBD2 (6 bases). CDR3 length: 13 amino acids. V was trimmed by 6 bases and J by 0 bases, leaving 7 bases between them. Germline-derived CDR1 and CDR2 are MNHEY and SVGAGI. The CDR3 spells CASSSGSTDTQYF. DNA of the CDR3: TGTGCCAGCAGCAGCGGGAGCACAGATACGCAGTATTTT.

The chain has TRBV7-8 and TRBJ2-7; possible D gene TRBD1, 6 bases. Germline values: CDR1 SGHVS, CDR2 FQNEAQ. V was pared by 3 bases and J by 4 bases, with 7 bases between. This CDR3 spans 12 amino acids. The CDR3 loop is CASSLGAYEQYF. The CDR3 DNA follows: TGTGCCAGCAGCTTGGGGGCATACGAGCAGTACTTC.

This clone was detected once. V usage is TRBV27 and J usage is TRBJ1-2, with 7 bases matching TRBD1. Germline CDR1 MNHEY, CDR2 SMNVEV (reference sequence). This CDR3 is 18 amino acids long. J lost 1 base, V lost 5 bases, and 16 bases had no gene match. The CDR3 sequence: CASSPQWGGGRVNYGYTF. CDR3 DNA sequence: TGTGCCAGCAGTCCCCAGTGGGGAGGGGGCCGCGTTAACTATGGCTACACCTTC.

This chain joins TRBV13 and TRBJ1-6; no definite D call. Deletions cut 1 base from V and 14 bases from J, with 18 bases between. Looked up from germline, CDR1 is PRHDT and CDR2 is FYEKMQ (reference sequence). CDR3 length equals 15 residues. The CDR3 DNA sequence: TGTGCCAGCAGCTTAGAAGTGGAGGCCCGTCGGGCCCTCCACTTT. Protein product: CASSLEVEARRALHF.

The chain carries TRBV5-6 and TRBJ2-7, with TRBD2 matching over 10 bases. The length of the CDR3 is 16 residues. With 3 bases clipped from V and 1 base from J, the junction kept 7 bases outside the gene matches. In germline, CDR1 is SGHDT, CDR2 YYEEEE. CDR3 nucleotide sequence: TGTGCCAGCAGCTCCCTGTATAGCGGGAGGTCCTACGAGCAGTACTTC. Residues: CASSSLYSGRSYEQYF.

The genes are TRBV29-1 and TRBJ2-1; TRBD2 matches at 10 bases. Germline trimming cut 8 bases from V and 10 bases from J; bases unmatched to any gene: 11. Germline V gene lookup returns CDR1 SQVTM and CDR2 ANQGSEA. CDR3 length: 13 amino acids. In DNA form, the CDR3 reads TGCAGCTCAACCCCCATTAGCGGGGGGGAGCAGTTCTTC. Translation gives CSSTPISGGEQFF.

The rearrangement links TRBV10-3 to TRBJ2-7, with 7 bases aligning to TRBD1. The V and J ends lost 5 bases and 3 bases, in that order; junction bases with no gene match: 7. Germline values: CDR1 ENHRY, CDR2 SYGVKD. The CDR3 runs 14 residues. The CDR3 loop is CAISRDRLNYEQYF. For the CDR3, the DNA is TGTGCCATCAGTAGGGACAGACTTAACTACGAGCAGTACTTC.

V and J are TRBV5-1 and TRBJ2-7; 12 bases agree with TRBD2. The germline V gene encodes CDR1 SGHRS and CDR2 YFSETQ. V shed 4 bases and J 0 bases; nucleotides not matched to a gene: 5. This CDR3 region has 16 residues. DNA for the CDR3: TGCGCCAGCAGCGGACTAGCGGGACCGAGCTCCTACGAGCAGTACTTC. This translates into CASSGLAGPSSYEQYF.

This clone appeared many times. The gene calls are TRBV5-1 and TRBJ2-2; tentative D call: TRBD2 (6 bases). V gave up 0 bases and J gave up 4 bases, with 13 bases separating them. The germline gives CDR1 SGHRS, CDR2 YFSETQ. The CDR3 is 16 residues long. DNA for the CDR3: TGCGCCAGCAGCTTGGCATTGGGGGGAAGCACCGGGGAGCTGTTTTTT. It encodes CASSLALGGSTGELFF. Full variable domain (outside the CDR3, taken from reference TRBV5-1 and TRBJ2-2): KAGVTQTPRYLIKTRGQQVTLSCSPISGHRSVSWYQQTPGQGLQFLFEYFSETQRNKGNFPGRFSGRQFSNSRSEMNVSTLELGDSALYLCASSLALGGSTGELFFGEGSRLTVL.

V usage is TRBV30 and J usage is TRBJ1-4; D may be TRBD1 (5 bases). This CDR3 has 13 amino acids. V was clipped by 4 bases and J by 7 bases, with 13 bases between them. CDR1 is GTSNPN, CDR2 SVGIG, per germline (reference sequence). Here the CDR3 reads CAWTQGSGEKLFF. CDR3 in DNA: TGTGCCTGGACCCAGGGCTCGGGTGAAAAACTGTTTTTT.

This clone was counted a few times. The V call is TRBV30, the J call TRBJ1-3; TRBD1 is a possible D gene (5 bases). The V gene's germline CDR1 is GTSNPN and CDR2 SVGIG (reference sequence). V was shortened by 3 bases and J by 3 bases, with 21 bases between the two germline ends. The CDR3 totals 17 residues. The CDR3 sequence: CAWSLLGVSGLGNTIYF. CDR3 DNA: TGTGCCTGGAGCCTTTTGGGGGTGTCCGGGCTTGGAAACACCATATATTTT.

This clone was seen just once. The rearrangement links TRBV28 to TRBJ1-2; D uncertain. The CDR3 runs 14 residues. Per the germline V gene, CDR1 is MDHEN and CDR2 is SYDVKM. V was pared by 6 bases and J by 4 bases, with 15 bases between. This chain's CDR3 is CASSPGLLFYGYTF. CDR3 DNA sequence: TGTGCCAGCAGCCCGGGCTTACTTTTCTATGGCTACACCTTC.

This chain links TRBV29-1 with TRBJ2-7, with unresolved D. The length of the CDR3 is 12 residues. In germline, CDR1 is SQVTM, CDR2 ANQGSEA. V gave up 2 bases and J gave up 0 bases, with 5 bases separating them. This CDR3 reads CSVETYSYEQYF. CDR3 sequence (DNA): TGCAGCGTTGAAACTTACTCCTACGAGCAGTACTTC.

The chain links TRBV27 to TRBJ2-7, with D hard to call. The V end lost 3 bases, the J end lost 0 bases, and 6 bases lay between the germline ends. The CDR3 loop spans 13 amino acids. The germline V gene has CDR1 MNHEY and CDR2 SMNVEV (reference sequence). CDR3 region: CASSLLSSYEQYF. Here the CDR3 DNA reads TGTGCCAGCAGTTTGTTGAGCTCCTACGAGCAGTACTTC.

J is TRBJ2-3 and V is TRBV7-9; D call uncertain. The CDR3 is made up of 14 amino acids. V was trimmed by 3 bases and J by 9 bases, leaving 16 bases between them. CDR1 and CDR2 from the germline V gene are SEHNR and FQNEAQ (reference sequence). As DNA, the CDR3 is TGTGCCAGCAGCTTTCGGGTCCCCGGAGAGACGCAGTATTTT. Residues: CASSFRVPGETQYF. The full variable domain, in which reference TRBV7-9 and TRBJ2-3 provide the parts outside the CDR3, is DTGVSQNPRHKITKRGQNVTFRCDPISEHNRLYWYRQTLGQGPEFLTYFQNEAQLEKSRLLSDRFSAERPKGSFSTLEIQRTEQGDSAMYLCASSFRVPGETQYFGPGTRLTVL.

The chain is built from TRBV27 and TRBJ2-5; D not resolved. CDR3 size: 12 residues. CDR1 is MNHEY and CDR2 is SMNVEV in the germline V gene (reference sequence). Trimming pared 6 bases from V and 5 bases from J, leaving 10 bases between. The CDR3 bases are TGTGCCAGCAGAGGGCTTGGGGAGACCCAGTACTTC. Its translation: CASRGLGETQYF.

This chain connects TRBV28 to TRBJ2-7, with D perhaps TRBD1 (5 bases). V lost 1 base and J lost 3, with 7 bases in between. The CDR3 loop spans 13 amino acids. Germline CDR1 is MDHEN and CDR2 is SYDVKM. CDR3 region: CASSLSGFYEQYF. In DNA form, the CDR3 reads TGTGCCAGCAGTTTATCAGGGTTCTACGAGCAGTACTTC. The full variable domain, completed using reference TRBV28 and TRBJ2-7, is DVKVTQSSRYLVKRTGEKVFLECVQDMDHENMFWYRQDPGLGLRLIYFSYDVKMKEKGDIPEGYSVSREKKERFSLILESASTNQTSMYLCASSLSGFYEQYFGPGTRLTVT.

The CDR3 DNA reads as TGTGCCAGCAGCCTCGGGGAGGAATTCTATGGCTACACCTTC. This sequence encodes CASSLGEEFYGYTF. The chain links TRBV7-8 to TRBJ1-2; D gene uncertain. Germline V lookup: CDR1 SGHVS, CDR2 FQNEAQ. Trimming removed 5 bases from V and 4 bases from J, with 14 bases in between. The CDR3 length is 14 residues.

This chain uses TRBV6-1 with TRBJ2-7; 10 bases are a match to TRBD1. Germline V lookup: CDR1 MNHNS, CDR2 SASEGT. V shed 4 bases and J 2 bases; nucleotides not matched to a gene: 5. The CDR3 totals 15 residues. The CDR3 spells CASSAPGQGTYEQYF. DNA of the CDR3: TGTGCCAGCAGTGCTCCGGGACAGGGGACCTACGAGCAGTACTTC.